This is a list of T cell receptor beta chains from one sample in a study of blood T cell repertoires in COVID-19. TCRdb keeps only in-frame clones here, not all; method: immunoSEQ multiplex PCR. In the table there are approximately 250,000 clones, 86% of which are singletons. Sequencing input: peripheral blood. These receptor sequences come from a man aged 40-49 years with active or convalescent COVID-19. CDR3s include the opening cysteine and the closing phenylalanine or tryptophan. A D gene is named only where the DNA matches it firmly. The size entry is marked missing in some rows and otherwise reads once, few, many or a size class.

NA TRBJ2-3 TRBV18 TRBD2 CASSPGLASTDTQYF TGTGCCAGCTCACCAGGACTAGCGAGCACAGATACGCAGTATTTT
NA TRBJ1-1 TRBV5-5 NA CASSSTGGGSTEAFF TGTGCCAGCAGCTCGACGGGCGGGGGTTCGACTGAAGCTTTCTTT
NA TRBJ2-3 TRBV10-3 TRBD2 CAISGRGLKQYF TGTGCCATCAGCGGGAGGGGGTTAAAGCAGTATTTT
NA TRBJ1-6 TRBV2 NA CASKLPGESPLHF TGTGCCAGCAAACTCCCGGGGGAGTCACCCCTCCACTTT
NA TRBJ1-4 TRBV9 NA CASSVGRGGREKLFF TGTGCCAGCAGCGTAGGCCGGGGGGGGCGTGAAAAACTGTTTTTT
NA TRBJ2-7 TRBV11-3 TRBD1 CASSPGTGGTYEQYF TGTGCCAGCAGCCCCGGGACAGGGGGGACCTACGAGCAGTACTTC
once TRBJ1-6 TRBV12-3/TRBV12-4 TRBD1 CASSSTGNSPLHF TGTGCCAGCAGTTCGACAGGGAATTCACCCCTCCACTTT
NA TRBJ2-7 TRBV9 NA CASSVGAETYEQYF TGTGCCAGCAGCGTAGGGGCAGAAACCTACGAGCAGTACTTC
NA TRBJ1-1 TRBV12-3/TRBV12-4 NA CASSFNREAEAFF TGTGCCAGCAGTTTTAACCGGGAGGCTGAAGCTTTCTTT
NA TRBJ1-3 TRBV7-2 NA CASSLVQGPGNTIYF TGTGCCAGCAGCTTAGTTCAGGGTCCAGGAAACACCATATATTTT
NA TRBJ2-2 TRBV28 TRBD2 CASRRLAGKTGELFF TGTGCCAGCAGGCGACTAGCGGGGAAGACCGGGGAGCTGTTTTTT
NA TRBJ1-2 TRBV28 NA CASTAGRAAGDTF TGTGCCAGCACTGCAGGGAGGGCCGCCGGGGACACCTTC
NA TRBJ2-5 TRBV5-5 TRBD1 CASGNRTGRGETQYF TGTGCCAGCGGTAACCGGACAGGGCGGGGAGAGACCCAGTACTTC
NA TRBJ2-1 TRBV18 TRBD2 CASSIGLAGAGEQFF TGTGCCAGCTCTATCGGACTAGCGGGGGCCGGTGAGCAGTTCTTC
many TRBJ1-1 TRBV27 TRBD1 CASSWGQGNTEAFF TGTGCCAGCAGTTGGGGACAGGGGAACACTGAAGCTTTCTTT
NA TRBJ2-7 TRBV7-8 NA CASSSSPSNYEQYF TGTGCCAGCAGCTCAAGCCCTAGCAACTACGAGCAGTACTTC
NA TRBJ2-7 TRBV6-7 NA CASSANSSYEQYF TGTGCCAGCAGTGCCAACAGCTCCTACGAGCAGTACTTC
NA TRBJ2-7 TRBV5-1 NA CASSLAGDEQYF TGCGCCAGCAGCTTGGCCGGGGACGAGCAGTACTTC
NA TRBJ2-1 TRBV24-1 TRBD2 CATSDGLAGIDNEQFF TGTGCCACCAGTGATGGACTAGCGGGAATCGACAATGAGCAGTTCTTC
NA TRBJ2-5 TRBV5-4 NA CASSLDILGRETQYF TGTGCCAGCAGCTTGGACATTCTAGGTCGAGAGACCCAGTACTTC
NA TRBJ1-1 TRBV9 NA CASSAGGYRVFENTEAFF TGTGCCAGCAGCGCGGGGGGCTACAGGGTTTTCGAGAACACTGAAGCTTTCTTT
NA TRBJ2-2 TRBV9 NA CASSVEGRGAGELFF TGTGCCAGCAGCGTAGAAGGGCGCGGGGCCGGGGAGCTGTTTTTT
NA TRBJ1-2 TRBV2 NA CASSGGLQGLGYTF TGTGCCAGCAGTGGTGGCCTCCAGGGGCTTGGCTACACCTTC
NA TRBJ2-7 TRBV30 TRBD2 CAWSDPGLGGSYEQYF TGTGCCTGGAGTGATCCGGGACTAGGGGGCTCCTACGAGCAGTACTTC
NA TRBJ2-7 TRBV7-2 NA CASSSSRLSYEQYF TGTGCCAGCAGCTCATCCAGGTTATCCTACGAGCAGTACTTC
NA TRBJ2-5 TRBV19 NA CASTPAGAGETQYF TGTGCCAGTACTCCTGCGGGGGCGGGAGAGACCCAGTACTTC
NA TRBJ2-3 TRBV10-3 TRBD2 CAISDSISGGGTDTQYF TGTGCCATCAGTGATTCGATTAGCGGGGGAGGCACAGATACGCAGTATTTT
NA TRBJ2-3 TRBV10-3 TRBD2 CALLAGVSDTQYF TGTGCCCTGCTAGCGGGAGTTTCGGATACGCAGTATTTT
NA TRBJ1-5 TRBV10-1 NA CASNRQAEKSNQPQHF TGCGCCAGCAATAGACAGGCAGAGAAAAGCAATCAGCCCCAGCATTTT
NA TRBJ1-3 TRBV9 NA CASSAQQGTGNTIYF TGTGCCAGCAGCGCCCAACAGGGAACCGGAAACACCATATATTTT
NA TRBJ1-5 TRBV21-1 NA CASSKLGTATNQPQHF TGTGCCAGCAGCAAGCTCGGGACAGCCACAAATCAGCCCCAGCATTTT
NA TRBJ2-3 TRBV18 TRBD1 CASSPVGQPTDTQYF TGTGCCAGCTCACCCGTGGGACAGCCAACAGATACGCAGTATTTT
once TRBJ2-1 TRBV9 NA CASSTSGSFANEQFF TGTGCCAGCAGCACTTCGGGGTCTTTTGCAAATGAGCAGTTCTTC
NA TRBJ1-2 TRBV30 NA CAWRVYRVPNYGYTF TGTGCCTGGAGAGTTTACAGGGTTCCTAACTATGGCTACACCTTC
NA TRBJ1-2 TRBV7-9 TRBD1 CASSLGQGLYGYTF TGTGCCAGCAGCTTGGGACAGGGTTTGTATGGCTACACCTTC
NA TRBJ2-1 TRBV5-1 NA CASSSRTGTDTTNEQFF TGCGCCAGCAGCTCCAGAACCGGGACTGACACCACAAATGAGCAGTTCTTC
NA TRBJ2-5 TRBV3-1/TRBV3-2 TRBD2 CASSLAGGRETQYF TGTGCCAGCAGCCTAGCGGGGGGTAGGGAGACCCAGTACTTC
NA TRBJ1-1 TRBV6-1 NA CASSEEETASEAFF TGTGCCAGCAGTGAAGAAGAGACAGCTTCTGAAGCTTTCTTT
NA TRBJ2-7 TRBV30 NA CAWSVGAGATYEQYF TGTGCCTGGAGTGTAGGGGCGGGGGCCACCTACGAGCAGTACTTC
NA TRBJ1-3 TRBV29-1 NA CSVEGVDGNTIYF TGCAGCGTTGAGGGAGTTGATGGAAACACCATATATTTT
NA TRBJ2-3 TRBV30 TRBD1 CAWSMGQGGMGTDTQYF TGTGCCTGGAGTATGGGACAGGGTGGGATGGGCACAGATACGCAGTATTTT
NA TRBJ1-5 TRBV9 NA CASSVGQKNQPQHF TGTGCCAGCAGCGTAGGGCAGAAGAATCAGCCCCAGCATTTT
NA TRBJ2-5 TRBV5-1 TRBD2 CASSFLGLAGGLGETQYF TGCGCCAGCAGCTTCCTCGGACTAGCGGGGGGCCTTGGGGAGACCCAGTACTTC
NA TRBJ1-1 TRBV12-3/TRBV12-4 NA CASSLGPGEAFF TGTGCCAGCAGTTTAGGCCCAGGTGAAGCTTTCTTT
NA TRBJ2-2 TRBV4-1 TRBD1 CASSHPPGQGGTGELFF TGCGCCAGCAGCCACCCGCCGGGACAGGGAGGCACCGGGGAGCTGTTTTTT
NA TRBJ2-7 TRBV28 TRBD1 CAIRQGGTYEQYF TGTGCCATCCGACAGGGGGGTACCTACGAGCAGTACTTC
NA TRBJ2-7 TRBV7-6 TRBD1 CASSLGDRPYEQYF TGTGCCAGCAGCTTAGGGGACAGACCCTACGAGCAGTACTTC
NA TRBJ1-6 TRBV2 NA CASKGELNSPLHF TGTGCCAGCAAGGGGGAATTAAATTCACCCCTCCACTTT
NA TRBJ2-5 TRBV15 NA CATSANRERETQYF TGTGCCACCAGCGCGAACAGGGAGAGAGAGACCCAGTACTTC
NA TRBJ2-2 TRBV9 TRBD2 CASSVAGGNTGELFF TGTGCCAGCAGCGTAGCGGGGGGGAACACCGGGGAGCTGTTTTTT
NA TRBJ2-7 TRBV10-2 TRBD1 CASSAGGRLEQYF TGCGCCAGCAGCGCAGGGGGAAGGTTGGAGCAGTACTTC
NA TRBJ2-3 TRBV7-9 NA CASSLGGRKDTQYF TGTGCCAGCAGCTTAGGCGGGCGGAAAGATACGCAGTATTTT
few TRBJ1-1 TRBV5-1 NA CASSLGAGATEAFF TGCGCCAGCAGCTTAGGGGCAGGGGCCACTGAAGCTTTCTTT
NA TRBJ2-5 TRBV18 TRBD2 CASSPKGLAGGPWQETQYF TGTGCCAGCTCACCCAAAGGACTAGCGGGGGGGCCGTGGCAAGAGACCCAGTACTTC
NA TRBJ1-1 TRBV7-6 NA CASSLGPYRNTEAFF TGTGCCAGCAGCTTAGGGCCTTACAGAAACACTGAAGCTTTCTTT
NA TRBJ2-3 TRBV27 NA CASSPGLADTQYF TGTGCCAGCAGTCCCGGACTGGCAGATACGCAGTATTTT
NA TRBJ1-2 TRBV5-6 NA CASSSDWGGYGYTF TGTGCCAGCAGCTCGGATTGGGGCGGCTATGGCTACACCTTC
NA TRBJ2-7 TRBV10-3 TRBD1 CAILVGTAILLLSYEQYF TGTGCCATCTTGGTCGGGACAGCTATCCTCCTACTGTCCTACGAGCAGTACTTC
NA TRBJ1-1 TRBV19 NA CASNHLGVREFTEAFF TGTGCCAGTAACCATCTGGGCGTGAGGGAATTCACTGAAGCTTTCTTT
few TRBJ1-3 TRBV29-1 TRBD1 CSARKGAGGNTIYF TGCAGCGCAAGGAAGGGGGCCGGTGGAAACACCATATATTTT